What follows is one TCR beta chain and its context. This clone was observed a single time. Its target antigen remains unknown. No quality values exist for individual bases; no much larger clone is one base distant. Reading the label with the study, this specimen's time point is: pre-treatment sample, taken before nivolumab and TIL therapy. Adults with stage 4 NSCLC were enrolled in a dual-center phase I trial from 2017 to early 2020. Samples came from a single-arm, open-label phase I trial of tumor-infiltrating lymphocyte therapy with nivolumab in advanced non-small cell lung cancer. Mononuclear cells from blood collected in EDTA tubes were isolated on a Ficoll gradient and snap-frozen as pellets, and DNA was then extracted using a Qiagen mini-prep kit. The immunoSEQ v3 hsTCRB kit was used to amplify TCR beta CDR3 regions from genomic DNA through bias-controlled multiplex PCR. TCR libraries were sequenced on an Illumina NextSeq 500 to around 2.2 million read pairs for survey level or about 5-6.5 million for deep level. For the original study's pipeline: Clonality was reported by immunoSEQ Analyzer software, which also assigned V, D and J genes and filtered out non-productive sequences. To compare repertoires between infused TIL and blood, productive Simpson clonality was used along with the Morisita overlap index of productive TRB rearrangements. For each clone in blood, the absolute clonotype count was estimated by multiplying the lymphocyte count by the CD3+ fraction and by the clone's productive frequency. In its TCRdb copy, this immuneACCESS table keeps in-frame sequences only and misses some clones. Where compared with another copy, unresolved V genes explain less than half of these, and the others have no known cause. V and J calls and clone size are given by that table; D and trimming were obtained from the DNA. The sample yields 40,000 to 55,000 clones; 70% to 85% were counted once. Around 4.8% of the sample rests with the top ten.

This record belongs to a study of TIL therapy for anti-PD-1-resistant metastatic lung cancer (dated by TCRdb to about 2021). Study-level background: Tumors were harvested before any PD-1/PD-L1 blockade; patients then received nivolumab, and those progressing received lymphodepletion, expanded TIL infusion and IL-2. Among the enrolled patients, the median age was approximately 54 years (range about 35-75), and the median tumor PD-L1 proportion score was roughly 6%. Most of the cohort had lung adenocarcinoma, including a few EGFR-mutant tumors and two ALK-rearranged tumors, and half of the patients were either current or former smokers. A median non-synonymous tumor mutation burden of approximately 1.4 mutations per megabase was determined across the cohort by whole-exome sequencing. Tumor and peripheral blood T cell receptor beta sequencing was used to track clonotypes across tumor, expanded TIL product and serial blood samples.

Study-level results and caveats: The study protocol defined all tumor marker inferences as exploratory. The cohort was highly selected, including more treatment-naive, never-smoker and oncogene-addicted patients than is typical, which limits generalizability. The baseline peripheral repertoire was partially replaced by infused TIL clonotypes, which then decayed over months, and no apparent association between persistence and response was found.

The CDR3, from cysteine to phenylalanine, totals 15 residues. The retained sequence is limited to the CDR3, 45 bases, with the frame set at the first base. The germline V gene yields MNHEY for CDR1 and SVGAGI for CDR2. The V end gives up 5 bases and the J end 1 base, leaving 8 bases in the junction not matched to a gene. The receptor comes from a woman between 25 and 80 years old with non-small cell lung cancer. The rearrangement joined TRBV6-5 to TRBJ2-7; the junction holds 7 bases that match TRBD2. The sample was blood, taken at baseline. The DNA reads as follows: TGTGCCAGCAGTAGGGAGGGGACCCTATCCTACGAGCAGTACTTC. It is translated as CASSREGTLSYEQYF.